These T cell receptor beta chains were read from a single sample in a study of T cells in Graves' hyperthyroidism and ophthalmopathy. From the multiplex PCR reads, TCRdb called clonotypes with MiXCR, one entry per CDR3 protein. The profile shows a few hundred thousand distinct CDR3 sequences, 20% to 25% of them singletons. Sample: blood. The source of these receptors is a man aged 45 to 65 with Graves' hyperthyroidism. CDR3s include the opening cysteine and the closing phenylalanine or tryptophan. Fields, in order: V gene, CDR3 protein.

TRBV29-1	CSGGKNTEAFF
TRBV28	CASALAIAKNIQYF
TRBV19	CASSIDRSTPNTEAFF
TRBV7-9	CASSLVAGASDTQYF
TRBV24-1	CATSDTRTGVRGYTF
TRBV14	CASSQDAHEGETQYF
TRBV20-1	CSARDLTGAYNEQFF
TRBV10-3	CAISESLARTTGELFF
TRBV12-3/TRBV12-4	CASSLIPREGYEQYF
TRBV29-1	CSVASGGSGELFF
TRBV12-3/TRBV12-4	CASDSRTGRTDTQYF
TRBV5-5	CATTGSGIDTQYF
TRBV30	CAWTPGGAGQPQHF
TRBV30	CASTRGIGANVLTF
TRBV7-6	CASSLGEGGEPQHF
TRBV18	CASSPSQIRNTEAFF
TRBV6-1	CASLGPGQGSYEQFF
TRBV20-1	CSGEGQSYEQYF
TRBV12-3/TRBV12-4	CASSLRGLAAYNEQFF
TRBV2	CASSWDSNTGELFF
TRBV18	CASSPKAGGHEQYF
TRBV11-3	CASSLSGRELFF
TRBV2	CASAPGANTDTQYF
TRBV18	CASSPLPSGMAGELFF
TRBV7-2	CASSITGEANYGYTF
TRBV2	CASRGGLAGGNNEQFF
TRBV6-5	CASSCPRGVWNEQFF
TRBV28	CASSSRLAGGQRELFF
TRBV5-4	CASSSGEAQETQYF
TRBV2	CARSSGSYEQYF
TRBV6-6	CASSYSVTEGQPQHF
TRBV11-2	CASSLDLTYGYTF
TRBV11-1	CASSLAPAAGEKLFF
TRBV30	CAWDSGQYANEQFF
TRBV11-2	CASSFRALGRGRRETQYF
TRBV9	CASSVGGQGSPLHF
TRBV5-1	CASSRGLAGSYNEQFF
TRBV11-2	CASRPGGYNEQFF
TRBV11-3	CASSEGGARHIQYF
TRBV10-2	CASSGLTGATDTQYF
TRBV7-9	CASSLVDGLAFF
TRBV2	CASTFDAGGYEQYF
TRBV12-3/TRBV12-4	CASSLTPAGYTF
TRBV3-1	CASSQVAYEQYF
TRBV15	CATSRVGSGNTIYF
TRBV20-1	CSAMFGTGGSEQYF
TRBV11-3	CASSTRPGQREETQYF